Listed below are T cell receptor beta chains from one sample, sequenced in a study of regulatory T cells in long-lasting Graves disease. TCRdb ran MiXCR on the multiplex PCR reads and lists one entry per CDR3 protein. The data show 400,000 to 500,000 distinct CDR3 sequences, around 21% seen once. The sample here was peripheral blood mononuclear cells (PBMCs), taken when the disease was refractory, from a patient treated with antithyroid drugs. The receptor source for this set is a female donor with Graves disease. Each CDR3 is given with its conserved first and last residue.

j_call v_call cdr3_length cdr3_aa
TRBJ1-1 TRBV20-1 14 CSADPGGGNTEAFF
TRBJ1-1 TRBV6-1 11 CASSESRGAFF
TRBJ1-6 TRBV5-4 15 CASSIQGAHNSPLHF
TRBJ2-7 TRBV7-9 11 CASSLVAEQYF
TRBJ1-1 TRBV7-2 13 CASSETGVEVTFF
TRBJ1-1 TRBV28 12 CASHFGSVEAFF
TRBJ2-2 TRBV7-7 14 CASSLDRAVGELFF
TRBJ1-1 TRBV7-9 13 CASSLGDIKGAFF
TRBJ1-1 TRBV6-5 17 CASSYSRGHFPDTEAFF
TRBJ2-7 TRBV10-2 15 CASSEELAGPYEQYF
- TRBV27 14 CASSFGRGGNEQFF
TRBJ1-4 TRBV7-9 15 CASSSWAGGDEKLFF
TRBJ1-5 TRBV12-3/TRBV12-4 16 CASRTGGAGRAQPQHF
TRBJ2-5 TRBV7-2 15 CASSPRLWGQETQYF
TRBJ2-7 TRBV14 13 CASSQTGQGRQYF
TRBJ2-5 TRBV20-1 12 CSASSPGETQYF
TRBJ2-7 TRBV19 17 CASSKYPDRGLSNEQYF
TRBJ1-2 TRBV14 13 CASSRRDGYGYTF
TRBJ1-5 TRBV9 15 CASSAALGSNQPQHF
TRBJ1-2 TRBV3-1 14 CASRDRQLNYGYTF
TRBJ2-5 TRBV5-1 15 CASSFAGETQETQYF
TRBJ1-4 TRBV19 15 CASSAGHGTGQKLFF